This passage covers 12 T cell receptor beta chains from one sample sequenced in a study of shared clonotypes between healthy human individuals. Only in-frame clones appear in the TCRdb table, and some are missing; sequencing was by immunoSEQ multiplex PCR. The table records approximately 620,000 clones, 97% of them present only once. Sequences were obtained from naive CD4+ T cells sorted from blood. Specified subset: CD45RA+ positively selected. Receptors were obtained from a woman in her 30s in good health.

This sequence joins TRBV25-1 and TRBJ1-3, with 7 bases fitting TRBD1. Looked up from germline, CDR1 is MGHDK and CDR2 is SYGVNS. Trimming cost V 2 bases and J 0 bases; bases outside gene matches: 7. CDR3 length: 17 residues. CDR3 DNA: TGTGCCAGCAGTGAACGGCAAAGACAGGGCTCTGGAAACACCATATATTTT. Translating gives CASSERQRQGSGNTIYF.

The chain carries TRBV14 and TRBJ2-5; 14 bases fit TRBD2. The J call may be wrong; the DNA end is better matched by TRBJ2-7. The CDR3 is made up of 18 amino acids. Germline V lookup: CDR1 SGHDN, CDR2 FVKESK. CDR3 region: CASSQDWTSGRLTYEQYF. As DNA, the CDR3 is TGTGCCAGCAGCCAAGACTGGACTAGCGGGAGGCTGACCTACGAGCAGTACTTC.

The V call is TRBV7-8, the J call TRBJ2-2, with TRBD2 matching 7 bases. Germline lookup yields CDR1 SGHVS and CDR2 FQNEAQ. J was trimmed by 0 bases and V by 5 bases; bases with no gene match: 9. The CDR3 consists of 17 residues. The CDR3 is CASSRPPSGTNTGELFF. The DNA of the CDR3 is TGTGCCAGCAGCCGCCCCCCCAGCGGGACGAACACCGGGGAGCTGTTTTTT.

The V and J genes are TRBV29-1 and TRBJ2-3; 7 bases map to TRBD1. This CDR3 region has 12 residues. Germline V gives CDR1 SQVTM, CDR2 ANQGSEA. The trim removed 6 bases at V and 4 bases at J, leaving 4 bases unmatched. The CDR3 protein is CSVCRGPDTQYF. Written as DNA, the CDR3 is TGCAGCGTGTGTAGGGGGCCAGATACGCAGTATTTT.

This clone showed up just once. In DNA form, the CDR3 reads TGTGCCAGCTCAACCCCCGGGACAGGGTCCGGAGGCTACACCTTC. Translated, it gives CASSTPGTGSGGYTF. V is TRBV28 and J is TRBJ1-2, with 9 positions matching TRBD1. This CDR3 region has 15 residues. Trimming cost V 8 bases and J 8 bases; bases outside gene matches: 15. Looked up from germline, CDR1 is MDHEN and CDR2 is SYDVKM.

This clone was observed once. The rearrangement joins TRBV21-1 to TRBJ2-7. TRBV21-1 is given as a pseudogene. There are 14 residues in the CDR3. The CDR3 region is CASSPVVYKPEQYF. DNA of the CDR3: TGTGCCAGCAGCCCGGTCGTCTACAAACCTGAGCAGTACTTC.

This clone was detected only once. The rearrangement joins TRBV7-9 to TRBJ1-1, with 10 bases matching TRBD1. The CDR3 is 16 amino acids. The V gene's germline CDR1 is SEHNR and CDR2 FQNEAQ (reference sequence). J lost 2 bases, V lost 7 bases, and 10 bases had no gene match. CDR3 region: CASKGQGRIVNTEAFF. CDR3 nucleotides: TGTGCCAGCAAGGGACAGGGGAGGATTGTTAACACTGAAGCTTTCTTT.

The chain links TRBV19 to TRBJ2-7; 7 nucleotides align to TRBD1. CDR1 and CDR2 (germline): LNHDA, SQIVND (reference sequence). The ends lost 7 bases at V and 5 bases at J; junction bases unmatched: 14. CDR3 length: 15 residues. The CDR3 DNA sequence: TGTGCCAGTACCCCCTCAGTGCAGGGGGTCCACGAGCAGTACTTC. This gives the protein CASTPSVQGVHEQYF.

The V and J genes are TRBV4-2 and TRBJ2-3; maybe TRBD2 (5 bases). CDR3 length: 17 amino acids. Looked up from germline, CDR1 is LGHNA and CDR2 is YNFKEQ. V was clipped by 5 bases and J by 4 bases, with 22 bases between them. The CDR3 DNA reads TGTGCCAGCAGCAAAAGTAGCGCGGCCCCTCCCTCAGATACGCAGTATTTT. Amino acids: CASSKSSAAPPSDTQYF.

The chain combines TRBV28 with TRBJ1-2, with 10 nucleotides matching TRBD1. Germline V gene sequence: CDR1 MDHEN, CDR2 SYDVKM. The ends lost 6 bases at V and 5 bases at J; junction bases unmatched: 9. The length of the CDR3 is 15 residues. In DNA, the CDR3 is TGTGCCAGCAGATCCATAGGGACAGGGGAGTATGGCTACACCTTC. As protein: CASRSIGTGEYGYTF.

This clone came up once. The V and J genes are TRBV29-1 and TRBJ1-3; D gene uncertain. The germline V and J ends were trimmed by 1 base and 7 bases, with 11 bases remaining between them. Looked up from germline, CDR1 is SQVTM and CDR2 is ANQGSEA. This CDR3 contains 13 residues. CDR3 loop: CSVEARLSNTIYF. DNA for the CDR3: TGCAGCGTTGAAGCGAGACTTAGTAACACCATATATTTT.

The chain carries TRBV28 and TRBJ2-5; D is uncertain. In germline, CDR1 is MDHEN, CDR2 SYDVKM. Trimming left V 4 bases short and J 5 bases short, with 17 bases between. The CDR3 sequence is 15 residues long. The DNA for the CDR3 is TGTGCCAGCAGTTCCCCCGGCAGGTCTTGGGAGACCCAGTACTTC. Encoded protein: CASSSPGRSWETQYF.